This TCR beta chain was sequenced during a study of CD8 T cells in ankylosing spondylitis. Findings and caveats of the study: Ankylosing spondylitis blood appeared to carry a characteristic TCR beta motif of roughly 8 highly homologous variants.

CDR1 ENHRY and CDR2 SYGVKD come from the germline V gene. The CDR3 runs to 12 residues. V lost 5 bases to trimming and J lost 0 bases, with 2 bases between them. TCRdb recomputed calls from the 5' RACE reads with MiXCR, one row per CDR3 protein. The data contain fewer than 550,000 distinct CDR3 sequences, 5.3% of them singletons. As for this clonotype: Its antigen is unknown.

The sequencing sample was made of blood, either unsorted or a sorted T cell fraction (not recorded which). This sequence was found in a male donor with ankylosing spondylitis. The rearrangement links TRBV10-3 to TRBJ1-5; D gene unclear. The DNA for the CDR3 is TGTGCCATCAGTAATAGCAATCAGCCCCAGCATTTT. Protein sequence: CAISNSNQPQHF.